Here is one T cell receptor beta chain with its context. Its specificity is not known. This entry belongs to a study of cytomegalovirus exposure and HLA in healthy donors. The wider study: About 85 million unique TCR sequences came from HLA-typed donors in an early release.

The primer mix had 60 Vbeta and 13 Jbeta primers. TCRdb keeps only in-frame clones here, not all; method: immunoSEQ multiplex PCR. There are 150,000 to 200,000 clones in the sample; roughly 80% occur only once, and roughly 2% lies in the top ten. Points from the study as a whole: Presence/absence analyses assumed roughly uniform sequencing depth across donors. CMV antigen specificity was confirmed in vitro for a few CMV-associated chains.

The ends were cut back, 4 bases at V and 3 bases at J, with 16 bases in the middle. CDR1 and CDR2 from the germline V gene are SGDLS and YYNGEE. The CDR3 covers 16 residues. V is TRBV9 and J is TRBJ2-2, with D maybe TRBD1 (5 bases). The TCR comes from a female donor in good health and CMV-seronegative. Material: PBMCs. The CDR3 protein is CASSLAPGWDTGELFF. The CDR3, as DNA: TGTGCCAGCAGCCTCGCCCCAGGGTGGGACACCGGGGAGCTGTTTTTT.